Below, one T cell receptor (beta chain) is given with its context. No cognate antigen has been identified for it. Per-nucleotide qualities are absent, and no much larger clonotype sits a single base away. The collaborating institutions used their own protocols to collect whole blood in K2EDTA tubes. Collaborator samples were shipped for TCRbeta analysis as frozen whole blood, isolated PBMCs, or DNA extracted from either sample type. TCRbeta CDR3 regions were amplified from genomic DNA using the immunoSEQ Assay, a bias-controlled multiplex PCR. On the study's bioinformatics: The number of nucleated cells in each sample was estimated from the amplification of reference gene primers within the assay. Sequence reads were collapsed and filtered to measure the absolute abundance of every unique TCRbeta CDR3 rearrangement. For each sample, productive Simpson clonality was calculated by taking the square root of Simpson's diversity index across productive rearrangements. The table was pulled from immuneACCESS by TCRdb, which kept in-frame rearrangements only. Such tables lose some clones; where checked, under half of the loss comes from unresolved V genes, and the rest has no known cause. For V, J and clone size, that table is used; D and trimming come from the DNA. For this sample the table gives 180,000 or so clones, of which approximately 86% were detected only once. The top ten hold 9.8% of the sample.

This sample was taken from a study of blood T cell repertoires in COVID-19 (dated by TCRdb to about 2020). Regarding the study in general: Samples covering the acute and convalescent phases of COVID-19 were provided by collaborators in the United States, Italy and Spain. The material from the prospective study consisted of cDNA or gDNA derived from T cells, B-cell-depleted T cells, or PBMCs. The dataset comprised deeply sampled blood TCRbeta repertoires from subjects exposed to, actively infected with, or recovered from COVID-19. The repertoires were released in a freely available public database meant as a resource for research on the immune response to SARS-CoV-2. The samples were drawn from the first 160 participants of the ongoing ImmuneRACE study and from about 1,200 subjects provided by 6 global collaborators. A de-identified subject ID, COVID-19 status, age in years and sex were almost always included in the sample metadata. Where HLA class I and class II types were available, the types were taken from metadata supplied by the sample provider, not from assay-based typing. Broad study findings and their caveats: Clinical and demographic metadata were provided uncurated, with the amount varying by source and participant.

This TCR derives from an elderly woman with acute or convalescent COVID-19. Sample: peripheral blood.

The DNA is as follows: TGCAGTGCTAGTCTCAACACTGAAGCTTTCTTT. Its protein reads: CSASLNTEAFF. This chain joins TRBV20-1 to TRBJ1-1; no D gene is confidently identified. The germline V gene encodes CDR1 DFQATT and CDR2 SNEGSKA (reference sequence). The cysteine opens and the phenylalanine closes a CDR3 of 11 amino acids. Of all the DNA, just the CDR3 is kept, 33 bases in frame from base 1. The V and J ends are trimmed by 3 bases and 2 bases, leaving 4 bases between them.